This entry features one TCR beta chain sequence. The assay was immunoSEQ multiplex PCR, and TCRdb's table has in-frame clones only and misses some. This table holds under 95,000 clones, about 89% found once. This specimen comes from a study of OX40 agonist ivuxolimab in advanced cancers. This receptor was identified in an adult with an advanced solid tumor such as melanoma, head and neck, liver or kidney cancer. The starting material was CD4+ or CD8+ T cells sorted from blood, obtained in a trial of the OX40 agonist ivuxolimab.

The CDR3 here is CASSEFRGGYAEAFF. CDR3 nucleotide sequence: TGTGCCAGCAGTGAATTTAGAGGGGGCTATGCAGAAGCTTTCTTT. The chain uses TRBV25-1 and TRBJ1-1; 7 positions agree with TRBD1. The germline V gene encodes CDR1 MGHDK and CDR2 SYGVNS. Trimming removed 1 base from V and 8 bases from J; junction bases left unmatched: 10. CDR3 length: 15 residues.